This T cell receptor beta chain was documented in a study of T cell clonotyping in hematopoietic cell transplantation. Study outcomes and limitations: CD4 and CD8 repertoire contributions could not be separated without sorting. At the given depth, recipient repertoires were over 97% de novo clonotypes.

V lost 1 base, J lost 2 bases, and 8 bases lay in between. The germline CDR1 and CDR2 sequences are SEHNR and FQNEAQ (reference sequence). The CDR3 sequence is 14 residues long. Concerning this clone itself: As yet, its antigen is unknown.

TCRdb's table, derived via immunoSEQ multiplex PCR, lists solely in-frame clones and lacks some. The table lists 13,000 or so clones, roughly 89% of them singletons. The receptor was isolated from a female patient aged 50-60 years who had an allogeneic stem cell transplant from an unrelated donor, so the T cells may come from the graft donor. Some clones in this sample may be carry-over from other donors' samples. This material consisted of PBMCs, taken 100 days after allogeneic stem cell transplant. This chain joins TRBV7-9 and TRBJ2-5, with no clear D. CDR3 sequence reads: CASSLEEQQETQYF. The CDR3 DNA is TGTGCCAGCAGCTTAGAAGAGCAACAAGAGACCCAGTACTTC.